This T cell receptor (beta chain) was documented in a study of molecular identifiers for immune sequencing clone quantification (dated by TCRdb to between 2018 and 2020). Regarding the complete study: For a replicate experiment, the RNA from either about 20,000 or 100,000 naive CD8 T cells was divided into five aliquots, and four of those aliquots went on to sequencing. This methods study used CD8 T cells to benchmark TCR RNA copy counting and molecular-identifier clustering-based TCR repertoire sequencing (MIDCIRS).

Sequences LGHNA (CDR1) and YNFKEQ (CDR2) are obtained from the germline V gene. The germline ends are 12 bases apart after V is trimmed by 0 bases and J by 4 bases. From its cysteine to its phenylalanine, the CDR3 spans 15 amino acids. Just CDR3 DNA is preserved here, 45 bases in frame from base 1. Comments on this clonotype: Its antigen is still unknown. No much larger clone is present one base from it, and per-base qualities are unavailable.

Findings and caveats that apply to the study as a whole: Highly expanded clone sizes could be underestimated because identical TCR molecules may share a barcode. Spiked-in Jurkat TCR RNA (approximately 10 copies' worth), which is not part of the donor repertoire, was contained in the naive libraries. In CMV-specific effector cells, over 98% of molecules were held by clones above 20 RNA copies, whereas under 1% of molecules were held by such clones in naive cells. Modeling indicated about 3.1 TCR RNA copies recovered per cell, compared with around 10 by digital PCR, which implies a capture efficiency of approximately 30%. Spiked-in Jurkat TCR RNA equal to a single cell's worth was reported to be detectable even within one million naive CD8 T cells. When barcode sub-clustering was left out, chimeric consensus sequences inflated TCR diversity, with chimeras reaching as high as 47%.

Libraries of naive CD8 T cells were built from anywhere between roughly 17,000 and 1,100,000 sorted cells, with 10%, 30% or 50% of the purified RNA used. Naive CD8 T cells, defined as CD8+CD4-CCR7+CD45RA+, were FACS-sorted into RLT Plus buffer on a BD FACSAria II. To test detection sensitivity, Jurkat RNA equal to about nine TCR copies was added to samples of about 17,000-1,100,000 naive CD8 T cells. CD8 T cells were enriched using RosetteSep CD8+ T Cell Enrichment Cocktail and Ficoll-Paque, and the enriched cells then underwent ACK red cell lysis. Libraries were made using PCR. Sequenced on an Illumina HiSeq 4000. Bulk TCR libraries were generated as previously described, with the TCR primers listed in Table S5 used. The Qiagen AllPrep DNA/RNA kit was used to purify total RNA. Before analysis, reads from multiple sequencing runs of one library were combined. The published analysis was carried out like this. Reads were retained only if the reads had an exact TCR constant sequence, and the retained reads were trimmed to 150 nt and grouped according to their 12-nt molecular barcodes. Reads inside each barcode group were sub-clustered using a 15% Levenshtein threshold, and a quality-weighted consensus sequence was constructed for each RNA molecule. Non-functional sequences were filtered out, along with any lower-count sequence sitting one edit away from another sequence. Based on fitting two negative binomial distributions, any barcode sub-cluster with under 20% of the maximum read count was discarded. TCRdb's own reprocessing of the public reads used fastp at Q25 and MiXCR and kept productive beta chains. Each record represents a unique CDR3 protein, reported with the most common genes and DNA among its rows. The V and J calls shown here were made by TCRdb, not taken from the authors' results. Across this sample there are around 460,000 distinct CDR3 sequences, with 20% to 25% seen only once. Approximately 0.8% of the sample rests with the top ten.

The TCR comes from a human donor in good health. Some libraries in this study had Jurkat cell RNA spiked in. The V and J genes are TRBV4-2 and TRBJ1-2, with no confidently assigned D gene. The sample taken for sequencing was naive CD8+ T cells from blood, with Jurkat cell RNA spiked in. The cell subset or site label on this specimen signifies: FACS-sorted CD8+CD4-CCR7+CD45RA+ naive T cells. The sequenced DNA: TGTGCCAGCAGCCAAGATCGGCACACATCCTATGGCTACACCTTC. Its coded protein is CASSQDRHTSYGYTF.